This T cell receptor (beta chain) was recovered during a study of response to subunit inactivated influenza vaccine (dated by TCRdb to the late 2010s). Study-level background: The study used deep quantitative T cell receptor repertoire profiling to track responses to a trivalent subunit inactivated influenza vaccine.

The library came from RT-PCR. TCRdb names Illumina HiSeq 2500 as the instrument used. TCRdb trimmed the raw reads at Q25, called clones with MiXCR and kept productive beta chains. Under each unique CDR3 protein, matching rows form one entry showing the most common genes and DNA. The sample table lists around 750,000 distinct CDR3 sequences, less than 25% of them with a count of one. The top ten constitute roughly a tenth of the sample. General study outcomes and caveats: The authors proposed that each seasonal influenza vaccination may bring in only a limited number of new T cells.

Reading from cysteine to phenylalanine, the CDR3 counts 16 amino acids. The DNA shown is the 48-base CDR3, in frame from base 1. Trimming takes 0 bases from V and 1 base from J, and the germline ends sit 9 bases apart. Note on this clonotype: The target of this receptor is not known. Per-nucleotide qualities are absent, and no much larger clonotype sits a single base away.

The TCR was taken from a middle-aged man who received an inactivated influenza vaccine. Donor details come from another sample of the same person, matched by shared clones. The input for sequencing was PBMCs from blood, taken less than 6 days after vaccination. The V and J genes are TRBV12-3 or TRBV12-4 and TRBJ1-4; TRBD1 is perhaps the D gene, given 5 matching bases. Here the CDR3 is given as CASSLAWGRTNEKLFF. The DNA sequence is given as TGTGCCAGCAGTTTAGCCTGGGGCAGAACTAATGAAAAACTGTTTTTT.